The TCR beta chain described here comes from a study of early T cells in non-severe SARS-CoV-2 infection. Study at large: Sequencing used unsorted whole-blood bulk RNA, so chains lack pairing.

Study-wide results and limits: VDJdb matches were skewed toward anti-spike CD8 T cell responses.

Each single cDNA molecule received a unique molecular identifier. TCRdb independently ran MiXCR on the 5' RACE reads; one entry per CDR3 protein. The repertoire holds roughly 83,000 distinct CDR3 sequences, with under 11% as singletons. As to this clonotype: The antigen remains unidentified.

The receptor was isolated from an adult who was a healthcare worker with PCR-confirmed SARS-CoV-2 infection or an uninfected control (not recorded which). The sequencing here drew on whole blood, taken at baseline.

In nucleotides, the CDR3 is TGTGCCAGCAGTGAAACCGGGACACTTAATGAAAAACTGTTTTTT. It yields the protein CASSETGTLNEKLFF. The chain uses TRBV25-1 and TRBJ1-4, with D perhaps TRBD1 (6 bases). Germline CDR1 reads MGHDK; CDR2 reads SYGVNS. V was clipped by 2 bases and J by 4 bases, with 11 bases between them. CDR3 length equals 15 residues.